This passage covers 6 T cell receptor beta chains from one sample sequenced in a study of CXCR3-negative and CXCR3-positive naive CD8 T cells. Study results and caveats: TRB CDR3s were more hydrophobic in CXCR3-positive than in CXCR3-negative naive cells.

The antigens for these receptors are not known. UMI-tagged TRB cDNA libraries were built via 5' RACE. With the 5' RACE reads reprocessed, TCRdb shows one record per CDR3 protein and no DNA. The ten most abundant clones cover around 5% of a sample with tens of thousands of distinct CDR3 sequences. The material sequenced was naive CXCR3+ CD8+ T cells from blood. Subset: CD45RO-CCR7+CD27+CD95- naive CD8+ T cells expressing CXCR3 (TNR3+). The receptors shown here come from a human donor in good health. Some clones in this sample may be carry-over from other donors' samples.

The chain combines TRBV6-2 or TRBV6-3 with TRBJ1-1. The germline gives CDR1 MNHEY, CDR2 SVGEGT. CDR3 length: 14 amino acids. CDR3: CASSYQITNTEAFF.

The chain carries TRBV4-3 and TRBJ1-1; the D gene TCRdb calls, TRBD1, cannot be checked with no DNA. The CDR3 contains 15 residues. CDR1 and CDR2 from the germline V gene are LGHNA and YSLEER. CDR3 protein: CASSQGRGQGHEAFF.

V gene TRBV9 combines with J gene TRBJ2-7; no DNA is available, so the TRBD1 call from TCRdb remains unchecked. The CDR3 consists of 14 residues. Germline V gene sequence: CDR1 SGDLS, CDR2 YYNGEE. CDR3: CASSVGQGPYEQYF.

This chain links TRBV10-1 with TRBJ1-5. The CDR3 sequence is 13 residues long. Germline V CDR1 and CDR2: WNHNN, SYGVQD (reference sequence). The CDR3 spells CASRREPEQPQHF.

The CDR3 sequence is CASSPPTTPDTQYF. J is TRBJ2-3 and V is TRBV18. This CDR3 comprises 14 residues. Germline assignment: CDR1 KGHSH and CDR2 LQKENI.

The chain recombines TRBV12-3 or TRBV12-4 with TRBJ2-1; TCRdb's D gene call, TRBD1, goes unchecked for lack of DNA. The CDR3 spans 14 residues. Here the CDR3 reads CASSYEGGGNEQFF.